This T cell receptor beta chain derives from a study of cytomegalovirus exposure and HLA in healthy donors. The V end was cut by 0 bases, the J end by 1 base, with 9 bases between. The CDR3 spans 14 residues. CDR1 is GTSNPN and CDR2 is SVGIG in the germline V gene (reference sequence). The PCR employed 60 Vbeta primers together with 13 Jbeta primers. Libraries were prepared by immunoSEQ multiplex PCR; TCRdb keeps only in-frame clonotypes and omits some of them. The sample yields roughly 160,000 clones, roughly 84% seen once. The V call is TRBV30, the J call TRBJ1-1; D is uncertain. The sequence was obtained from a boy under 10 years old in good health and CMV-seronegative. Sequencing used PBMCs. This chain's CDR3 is CAWSVSHRNTEAFF. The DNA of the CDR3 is TGTGCCTGGAGTGTATCCCACAGGAACACTGAAGCTTTCTTT.